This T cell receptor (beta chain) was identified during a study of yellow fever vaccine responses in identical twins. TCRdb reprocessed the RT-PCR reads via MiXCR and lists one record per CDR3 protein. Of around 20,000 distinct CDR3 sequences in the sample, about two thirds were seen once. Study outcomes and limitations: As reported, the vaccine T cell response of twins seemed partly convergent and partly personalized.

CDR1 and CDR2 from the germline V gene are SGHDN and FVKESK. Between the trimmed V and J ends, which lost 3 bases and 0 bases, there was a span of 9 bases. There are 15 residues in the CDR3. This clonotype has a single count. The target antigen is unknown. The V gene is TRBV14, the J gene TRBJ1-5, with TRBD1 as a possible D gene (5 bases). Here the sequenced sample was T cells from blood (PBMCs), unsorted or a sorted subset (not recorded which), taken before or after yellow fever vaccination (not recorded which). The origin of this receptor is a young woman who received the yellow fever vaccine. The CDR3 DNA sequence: TGTGCCAGCAGCCACGGGACGGATAGCAATCAGCCCCAGCATTTT. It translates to CASSHGTDSNQPQHF.